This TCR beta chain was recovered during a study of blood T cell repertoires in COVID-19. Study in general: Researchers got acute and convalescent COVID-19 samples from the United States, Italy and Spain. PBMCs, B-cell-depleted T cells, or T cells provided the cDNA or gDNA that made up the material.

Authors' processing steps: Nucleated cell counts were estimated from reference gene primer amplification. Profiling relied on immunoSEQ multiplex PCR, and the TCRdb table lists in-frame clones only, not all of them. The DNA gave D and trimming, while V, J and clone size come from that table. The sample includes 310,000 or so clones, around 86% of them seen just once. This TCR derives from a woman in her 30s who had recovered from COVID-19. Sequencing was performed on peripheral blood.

The CDR3 region is CATRSGLAYEQYF. DNA of the CDR3: TGTGCCACCCGTTCGGGACTAGCCTACGAGCAGTACTTC. V usage is TRBV15 and J usage is TRBJ2-7; 8 bases match TRBD2. V lost 8 bases to trimming and J lost 2 bases; unmatched junction nucleotides: 5. The CDR3 contains 13 residues. Per the germline V gene, CDR1 is LNHNV and CDR2 is YYDKDF (reference sequence).